This T cell receptor (beta chain) was sequenced during a study of cytomegalovirus exposure and HLA in healthy donors. This CDR3 region has 15 residues. Germline CDR1 SGHVS, CDR2 FQNEAQ. V dropped 5 bases and J dropped 0 bases, with 13 bases sitting between them. A remark on this clone: Its matching antigen is unknown.

Primers included in the PCR were 60 Vbeta and 13 Jbeta primers. Profiled with immunoSEQ multiplex PCR; TCRdb holds only in-frame clones, not every one. The data hold 110,000 to 150,000 clones, with 75% to 80% observed a single time. Study-wide results and caveats: Associated with cytomegalovirus, according to the listing, were some 150 TCR beta chains.

Sequencing input: PBMCs. This sequence joins TRBV7-8 and TRBJ2-5; D is possibly TRBD2 (6 bases). This clonotype originated in a woman aged 18-29 years in good health and CMV-seropositive. In DNA, the CDR3 is TGTGCCAGCAGCCCGCGGGGAGCGTACCAAGAGACCCAGTACTTC. It specifies CASSPRGAYQETQYF.